This TCR beta chain came from a study of T cells after yellow fever vaccination. Study results and limitations: It was a small share of clonotypes that appeared in both CD4 and CD8 compartments. FACS-sorted repertoires could harbor abundant contaminating bulk-population clonotypes.

A note on this clonotype: Its cognate antigen is unknown.

Using its own MiXCR run on the 5' RACE reads, TCRdb lists one record per CDR3 protein. The sample includes about 150,000 distinct CDR3 sequences, about 6% seen only once; the top ten take about 2.8%. The CDR3 is 16 amino acids. V lost 8 bases to trimming and J lost 2 bases; unmatched junction nucleotides: 15. Germline V gives CDR1 SQVTM, CDR2 ANQGSEA. The receptor comes from a man aged 18 to 30 who received the YFV17D yellow fever vaccine. This sequence joins TRBV29-1 and TRBJ2-1, with 7 bases that match TRBD1. Sequencing used CD4+ T cells sorted from PBMCs, obtained on the day of the first yellow fever vaccination. CDR3 nucleotides: TGCAGCTCCGTTCTTCCTACAGGGGATGCCTACAATGAGCAGTTCTTC. This sequence encodes CSSVLPTGDAYNEQFF.